The clone carrying this T cell receptor beta chain has more than one count but fewer than ten. Its matching antigen is unknown. The data were obtained in a study of T-cell memory formation after mild COVID-19. Background on the study: The two donors had largely donor-specific TCR clusters. Regarding the study as a whole: Mostly located in CM and EM were contracting CD4+ clones, with contracting CD8+ clones located in EMRA. Later expanders leaned CD4+, whereas day 15 to 85 contracting clones were balanced CD4/CD8.

Germline V gives CDR1 LGHNA, CDR2 YSLEER. Deletions cut 5 bases from V and 4 bases from J, with 11 bases between. The CDR3 extends over 14 amino acids. TCR alpha and TCR beta cDNA libraries carrying sample barcodes and UMIs were produced by 5'RACE using constant-segment primers. MiXCR, run by TCRdb on the 5' RACE reads, gives a single entry per CDR3 protein. Of about 340,000 distinct CDR3 sequences in the sample, over 10% were seen once. J is TRBJ1-4 and V is TRBV4-3; possible D gene TRBD1, 6 bases. The sequence was obtained from a man in his late teens or twenties who had mild COVID-19 (a few samples of this study predate the infection). Cell type and time point are not known. The specimen sequenced was PBMCs or a T cell subset sorted from them (not recorded which). The CDR3 here is CASSSGAINEKLFF. The CDR3 nucleotides read TGCGCCAGCAGCTCAGGGGCAATTAATGAAAAACTGTTTTTT.